This entry concerns a single T cell receptor (beta chain). Original processing notes: The authors estimated nucleated cell counts from reference gene primer amplification. Measured with immunoSEQ multiplex PCR; TCRdb has only the in-frame clones, and not every one. The V and J calls and clone size come from that table; D and trimming were worked out from the DNA. The sample yields a few hundred thousand clones, roughly 76% seen once. This sample stems from a study of blood T cell repertoires in COVID-19. This clonotype was sampled from a human donor in a cohort sampled during active COVID-19. Sequencing was performed on peripheral blood.

CDR3 sequence reads: CASSSNTDTQYF. The DNA of the CDR3 is TGTGCCAGCAGCTCAAACACAGATACGCAGTATTTT. The V and J genes are TRBV5-4 and TRBJ2-3; D is unresolved. Germline V CDR1 and CDR2: SGHNT, YYREEE (reference sequence). This CDR3 region has 12 residues. The ends were cut back, 3 bases at V and 2 bases at J, with 4 bases in the middle. The full variable domain, with the rest looked up from reference TRBV5-4 and TRBJ2-3, is ETGVTQSPTHLIKTRGQQVTLRCSSQSGHNTVSWYQQALGQGPQFIFQYYREEENGRGNFPPRFSGLQFPNYSSELNVNALELDDSALYLCASSSNTDTQYFGPGTRLTVL.